The 25 T cell receptor beta chains reported below all come from one sample, sequenced in a study of blood T cell repertoires in COVID-19. Repertoires were generated with immunoSEQ multiplex PCR, while TCRdb's copy carries only in-frame clones and drops some. The table lists under 60,000 clones, approximately 86% of them singletons. The specimen was peripheral blood. Receptors were obtained from a human donor with acute or convalescent COVID-19. The donor label of this sample is uncertain.

The V and J genes are TRBV5-6 and TRBJ1-6, with 11 nucleotides matching TRBD1. Germline assignment: CDR1 SGHDT and CDR2 YYEEEE. This CDR3 has 15 residues. J lost 7 bases, V lost 6 bases, and 6 bases had no gene match. CDR3 protein: CASTRRTGGNSPLHF. CDR3 sequence (DNA): TGTGCCAGCACCCGAAGGACAGGGGGCAATTCACCCCTCCACTTT.

This clone was observed a handful of times. The J gene is TRBJ1-4, the V gene TRBV30; tentatively, D is TRBD1 (6 bases). Germline V gene sequence: CDR1 GTSNPN, CDR2 SVGIG (reference sequence). This CDR3 comprises 13 residues. The CDR3 region is CASAGVTNEKLFF. For the CDR3, the DNA is TGTGCATCGGCAGGGGTTACTAATGAAAAACTGTTTTTT.

The chain combines TRBV6-6 with TRBJ2-5, with 11 bases that match TRBD2. Germline CDR1 MNHNY, CDR2 SVGAGI (reference sequence). This CDR3 is built from 15 residues. Trimming took 8 bases from V and 4 from J; bases not matched to a gene: 9. The DNA of the CDR3 is TGTGCCAGCGGAATCTTAGCGGGAGGGCCAGAGACCCAGTACTTC. Translation: CASGILAGGPETQYF.

The rearrangement joins TRBV18 to TRBJ2-1; TRBD2 agrees at 9 bases. This CDR3 has 16 amino acids. Germline CDR1 reads KGHSH; CDR2 reads LQKENI. With V trimmed by 3 bases and J by 3 bases, 6 bases remained unmatched. The CDR3 loop reads CASSPPTSGNYNEQFF. The CDR3 DNA reads TGTGCCAGCTCACCTCCGACTAGCGGCAACTACAATGAGCAGTTCTTC.

The DNA for the CDR3 is TGCGCCAGCAGCAGACAGGGGGACGGGTATGGCTACACCTTC. This translates into CASSRQGDGYGYTF. The chain joins TRBV4-1 to TRBJ1-2; 9 bases agree with TRBD1. CDR1 MGHRA and CDR2 YSYEKL come from the germline V gene. V gave up 5 bases and J gave up 5 bases; unmatched junction bases: 6. The CDR3 consists of 14 residues.

V is TRBV18 and J is TRBJ1-5; weak D call: TRBD1 (5 bases). V shed 3 bases and J shed 1 base, with 10 bases lying between them. CDR1 is KGHSH, CDR2 LQKENI, per germline. The CDR3 has 15 amino acids. CDR3 in amino acids: CASSPRGLSNQPQHF. The CDR3 region has the DNA TGTGCCAGCTCACCTCGGGGGTTGAGCAATCAGCCCCAGCATTTT.

V is TRBV18 and J is TRBJ2-3, with 14 bases lining up with TRBD2. This CDR3 comprises 17 residues. After removal of 5 bases from V and 2 bases from J, the junction contained 6 bases not matched to a gene. The germline gives CDR1 KGHSH, CDR2 LQKENI. The DNA of the CDR3 is TGTGCCAGCTCAGGACTAGCGGGGGGACTATCCACAGATACGCAGTATTTT. Translated, it gives CASSGLAGGLSTDTQYF.

The genes are TRBV28 and TRBJ1-2; D possibly corresponds to TRBD1 (6 bases). CDR3 size: 14 residues. Germline assignment: CDR1 MDHEN and CDR2 SYDVKM. Between the trimmed V and J ends, which lost 6 bases and 4 bases, there was a span of 15 bases. CDR3 residues: CASSTPRGGYGYTF. As DNA, the CDR3 is TGTGCCAGCAGCACCCCCAGGGGTGGCTATGGCTACACCTTC.

This chain uses TRBV15 with TRBJ2-5, with TRBD2 as a possible D gene (5 bases). V dropped 0 bases and J dropped 7 bases, with 6 bases sitting between them. From germline, CDR1 is LNHNV and CDR2 YYDKDF (reference sequence). This CDR3 contains 12 residues. CDR3 region: CATSRDRGTQYF. CDR3 in DNA: TGTGCCACCAGCAGAGATCGGGGGACCCAGTACTTC.

V and J are TRBV4-2 and TRBJ2-7; 8 bases are shared with TRBD2. This CDR3 has 16 amino acids. Germline lookup yields CDR1 LGHNA and CDR2 YNFKEQ. V lost 3 bases and J lost 6; bases outside the gene matches: 13. CDR3 coding DNA: TGTGCCAGCAGCCAGATCTCGAGCGGGAGATTTTCCGAGCAGTACTTC. Translating it yields CASSQISSGRFSEQYF.

The chain is built from TRBV19 and TRBJ1-5; a weak D match, TRBD1 (6 bases). CDR3 length equals 14 residues. Trimming took 1 base from V and 6 from J, leaving 10 bases between them. Germline V CDR1 and CDR2: LNHDA, SQIVND (reference sequence). The CDR3 DNA is TGTGCCAGTAGTATAGGCAGGGGTGGTCAGCCCCAGCATTTT. Translated: CASSIGRGGQPQHF.

The chain carries TRBV3-1 (or the pseudogene TRBV3-2) and TRBJ1-3, with D unresolved. Germline loops: CDR1 LGHDT, CDR2 YNNKEL (reference sequence). The CDR3 is 14 residues long. The V end was cut by 5 bases, the J end by 0 bases, with 8 bases between. DNA of the CDR3: TGTGCCAGCAGCAGCCGGGACTCTGGAAACACCATATATTTT. It is translated as CASSSRDSGNTIYF.

This clone was detected only once. This sequence joins TRBV4-1 and TRBJ2-5; 9 positions agree with TRBD1. Germline assignment: CDR1 MGHRA and CDR2 YSYEKL. The CDR3 sequence is 16 residues long. With V trimmed by 2 bases and J by 5 bases, 9 bases remained unmatched. CDR3 bases: TGCGCCAGCAGCCAAATTCCACAGGGGGCTGGGGAGACCCAGTACTTC. Its protein product is CASSQIPQGAGETQYF.

The V call is TRBV3-1 (or the pseudogene TRBV3-2), the J call TRBJ2-5, with a possible D match to TRBD2 (5 bases). The CDR3 sequence is 16 residues long. Germline values: CDR1 LGHDT, CDR2 YNNKEL (reference sequence). With 4 bases removed from V and 2 bases from J, the gap between germline ends came to 17 bases. This CDR3 reads CASSLRGPSGQETQYF. The CDR3 DNA sequence: TGTGCCAGCAGCCTCAGAGGGCCCTCGGGGCAAGAGACCCAGTACTTC.

This chain uses TRBV3-1 (or the pseudogene TRBV3-2) with TRBJ1-5; D may be TRBD1 (5 bases). The germline CDR1 and CDR2 sequences are LGHDT and YNNKEL (reference sequence). V lost 1 base and J 6 bases, leaving 13 bases between the germline ends. The CDR3 loop spans 15 amino acids. CDR3 region: CASSQGQIRRQPQHF. The CDR3 nucleotides are TGTGCCAGCAGCCAAGGACAGATTAGACGTCAGCCCCAGCATTTT.

This sequence joins TRBV11-2 and TRBJ2-7, with 8 bases aligning to TRBD2. This CDR3 spans 16 amino acids. Germline V gene data show CDR1 as SGHAT and CDR2 as FQNNGV. The V and J ends lost 5 bases and 3 bases, in that order; junction bases with no gene match: 12. CDR3 sequence: CASSRIAGRGIYEQYF. Written as DNA, the CDR3 is TGTGCCAGCAGCAGAATAGCGGGACGGGGAATCTACGAGCAGTACTTC.

This rearrangement joins TRBV5-6 to TRBJ1-4, with D unclear. This CDR3 contains 16 residues. V gave up 4 bases and J gave up 7 bases, with 20 bases separating them. Germline CDR1 SGHDT, CDR2 YYEEEE. The CDR3: CASSGLGWGEGEKLFF. CDR3 sequence (DNA): TGTGCCAGCAGCGGTCTAGGGTGGGGAGAAGGTGAAAAACTGTTTTTT.

This clone was detected only a few times. The V call is TRBV14, the J call TRBJ1-5, with a tentative D call TRBD1 (5 bases). The CDR3 length is 12 residues. Germline loops: CDR1 SGHDN, CDR2 FVKESK. With 2 bases removed from V and 10 bases from J, the gap between germline ends came to 9 bases. The CDR3 spells CASSQTGGPQHF. CDR3 nucleotide sequence: TGTGCCAGCAGCCAAACGGGGGGTCCCCAGCATTTT.

The chain joins TRBV3-1 (or the pseudogene TRBV3-2) to TRBJ1-4; D ambiguous. The ends were cut back, 0 bases at V and 6 bases at J, with 8 bases in the middle. This CDR3 has 14 amino acids. The V gene's germline CDR1 is LGHDT and CDR2 YNNKEL (reference sequence). The CDR3 reads CASSQDLADEKLFF. As DNA, the CDR3 is TGTGCCAGCAGCCAAGATCTTGCAGATGAAAAACTGTTTTTT.

This sequence joins TRBV3-1 (or the pseudogene TRBV3-2) and TRBJ1-3; D is unresolved. CDR1 is LGHDT and CDR2 is YNNKEL in the germline V gene (reference sequence). V was pared by 0 bases and J by 3 bases, with 9 bases between. The CDR3 spans 15 residues. CDR3 sequence (DNA): TGTGCCAGCAGCCAAGATGTAACTTTTGGAAACACCATATATTTT. Its translation: CASSQDVTFGNTIYF.

V gene TRBV19 combines with J gene TRBJ1-2; D may be TRBD1 (6 bases). Germline CDR1 reads LNHDA; CDR2 reads SQIVND (reference sequence). Trimming left V 6 bases short and J 0 bases short, with 8 bases between. The CDR3 sequence is 13 residues long. The CDR3 DNA follows: TGTGCCAGTAGGCAGGGGCCTAACTATGGCTACACCTTC. It yields the protein CASRQGPNYGYTF.

J is TRBJ2-5 and V is TRBV6-6, with a tentative D call TRBD1 (7 bases). Looked up from germline, CDR1 is MNHNY and CDR2 is SVGAGI (reference sequence). This CDR3 spans 14 amino acids. Trimming took 7 bases from V and 2 from J, leaving 14 bases between them. The CDR3 DNA follows: TGTGCCAGCACCAAGACAGGGAGGCAAGAGACCCAGTACTTC. This codes for CASTKTGRQETQYF.

The rearrangement links TRBV27 to TRBJ1-2, with a tentative D call TRBD1 (5 bases). V was pared by 7 bases and J by 8 bases, with 17 bases between. The CDR3 runs 13 residues. CDR1 is MNHEY and CDR2 is SMNVEV in the germline V gene (reference sequence). The CDR3 DNA sequence: TGTGCCAGCACATCTTGGAGGGGCCACGGCTACACCTTC. Translated: CASTSWRGHGYTF.

The chain joins TRBV27 to TRBJ1-5; D gene uncertain. V shed 6 bases and J shed 2 bases, with 11 bases lying between them. CDR3 size: 14 residues. Germline assignment: CDR1 MNHEY and CDR2 SMNVEV (reference sequence). The CDR3 bases are TGTGCCAGCAGCCCCAGGTTGGGCAATCAGCCCCAGCATTTT. This gives the protein CASSPRLGNQPQHF.

The chain links TRBV2 to TRBJ1-4, with 9 bases fitting TRBD1. V shed 7 bases, J shed 4 bases, and the junction held 7 bases outside the gene matches. CDR1 and CDR2 from the germline V gene are SNHLY and FYNNEI. CDR3 length: 15 residues. The CDR3 loop is CASTRGTGLNEKLFF. CDR3 DNA sequence: TGTGCCAGCACCAGGGGGACAGGGCTTAATGAAAAACTGTTTTTT. Variable domain in full (rest from reference TRBV2 and TRBJ1-4): EPEVTQTPSHQVTQMGQEVILRCVPISNHLYFYWYRQILGQKVEFLVSFYNNEISEKSEIFDDQFSVERPDGSNFTLKIRSTKLEDSAMYFCASTRGTGLNEKLFFGSGTQLSVL.